This T cell receptor (beta chain) appears in the sequencing data of a study of shared clonotypes between healthy human individuals. Study-wide background: Donors had three CD4 naive, three CD4 memory, two CD8 naive and one CD8 memory plate apiece.

The CDR3 sequence is 13 residues long. With 0 bases removed from V and 10 bases from J, the gap between germline ends came to 10 bases. Germline lookup yields CDR1 SGHTA and CDR2 FQGTGA. Healthy and HIV-negative, the adult donors had no recent acute infections or vaccinations. Study-wide results and limits: Deeper or shallower sequencing was expected to change how clonotypes are shared among donors.

Assay: immunoSEQ multiplex PCR; the TCRdb copy retains only in-frame clones and omits some. Here the sample spans about 2.4 million clones, over 85% being singletons. As to this clone: Antigen unknown.

The TCR was taken from a man between 18 and 29 years old in good health. Some clones in this sample may be carry-over from other donors' samples. Material for sequencing was naive CD4+ T cells from PBMCs. Subset defined: CD45RA+ positively selected. This rearrangement joins TRBV7-3 to TRBJ2-1; the D is unclear. The CDR3 reads CASSLTGVEEQFF. The CDR3 region has the DNA TGTGCCAGCAGCTTAACTGGGGTGGAGGAGCAGTTCTTC.